These 32 T cell receptor beta chains came from one sample sequenced in a study of PD-1 blockade in mismatch repair-deficient tumors. Time point: approximately ten-day in vitro stimulation with candidate neoantigen peptide 7. These TCRs' antigens remain unknown. TCRdb's table, derived via immunoSEQ multiplex PCR, lists solely in-frame clones and lacks some. The table lists some 9,000 clones, over 70% of them singletons. The starting material was cells cultured in vitro, obtained from a patient treated with pembrolizumab. The origin of the receptors is an adult with mismatch repair-deficient cancer.

The V gene is TRBV5-6, the J gene TRBJ2-1; no clear D. The CDR3 totals 13 residues. Germline loops: CDR1 SGHDT, CDR2 YYEEEE. Trimming pared 5 bases from V and 6 bases from J, leaving 12 bases between. Here the CDR3 reads CASSTGPSNEQFF. In nucleotides, the CDR3 is TGTGCCAGCAGTACCGGCCCAAGCAATGAGCAGTTCTTC.

This clone was picked up a small number of times. The rearrangement joins TRBV5-1 to TRBJ2-3; either TRBD1 or TRBD2 may fit D (6 bases each). Trimming removed 5 bases at V and 2 bases at J, with 12 bases between. The germline V gene encodes CDR1 SGHRS and CDR2 YFSETQ. This CDR3 spans 14 amino acids. The CDR3 coding sequence is TGCGCCAGCAGATCCGGGGGCCTCACAGATACGCAGTATTTT. It specifies CASRSGGLTDTQYF.

The chain joins TRBV6-4 to TRBJ1-2; D is perhaps TRBD1 (5 bases). The CDR3 sequence is 13 residues long. Deletions cut 5 bases from V and 2 bases from J, with 9 bases between. Germline V gene data show CDR1 as MRHNA and CDR2 as SNTAGT. For the CDR3, the DNA is TGTGCCAGCAGTCCCGACAGAAACTATGGCTACACCTTC. Encoded protein: CASSPDRNYGYTF.

V is TRBV27 and J is TRBJ2-2, with D uncertain. This CDR3 comprises 13 residues. The V gene's germline CDR1 is MNHEY and CDR2 SMNVEV (reference sequence). V gave up 2 bases and J gave up 3 bases, with 4 bases separating them. The CDR3 here is CASSLPYTGELFF. The DNA of the CDR3 is TGTGCCAGCAGTTTACCCTACACCGGGGAGCTGTTTTTT.

The rearrangement joins TRBV6-6 to TRBJ2-7; D ambiguous. The CDR3 consists of 12 residues. Germline V lookup: CDR1 MNHNY, CDR2 SVGAGI (reference sequence). V was clipped by 2 bases and J by 2 bases, with 4 bases between them. CDR3 nucleotides: TGTGCCAGCAGTTACGGCCCCTACGAGCAGTACTTC. Translated: CASSYGPYEQYF.

The J gene is TRBJ2-3, the V gene TRBV27, with 7 bases identical to TRBD1. This CDR3 region has 14 residues. Unmatched junction bases numbered 5, after V lost 6 bases and J lost 2 bases. Germline V gene sequence: CDR1 MNHEY, CDR2 SMNVEV (reference sequence). This CDR3 reads CASRTGPSTDTQYF. Here the CDR3 DNA reads TGTGCCAGCAGGACAGGGCCCTCCACAGATACGCAGTATTTT.

CDR3 nucleotides: TGTGCCAGCAGCTTGGAGGTAGCGGGAGGAACAGATACGCAGTATTTT. This encodes CASSLEVAGGTDTQYF. The rearrangement links TRBV5-8 to TRBJ2-3; 10 positions match TRBD2. This CDR3 contains 16 residues. Trimming cost V 0 bases and J 3 bases; bases outside gene matches: 4. From germline, CDR1 is SGHTS and CDR2 YDEGEE.

V gene TRBV27 combines with J gene TRBJ1-1; D possibly corresponds to TRBD1 (5 bases). The CDR3 contains 13 residues. Trimming left V 6 bases short and J 3 bases short, with 11 bases between. Germline V lookup: CDR1 MNHEY, CDR2 SMNVEV (reference sequence). CDR3 DNA sequence: TGTGCCAGCAGCAGGGCGCTCTACACTGAAGCTTTCTTT. This sequence encodes CASSRALYTEAFF.

The chain combines TRBV30 with TRBJ1-1, with D possibly matching TRBD1 (6 bases). Germline V gene lookup returns CDR1 GTSNPN and CDR2 SVGIG (reference sequence). The CDR3 contains 15 residues. V was trimmed by 0 bases and J by 0 bases, leaving 11 bases between them. Here the CDR3 DNA reads TGTGCCTGGAGTGTCCGGGGGCTAATGAACACTGAAGCTTTCTTT. It specifies CAWSVRGLMNTEAFF.

The chain uses TRBV19 and TRBJ2-7, with 10 bases lining up with TRBD2. With 3 bases clipped from V and 7 bases from J, the junction kept 6 bases outside the gene matches. There are 14 residues in the CDR3. Germline CDR1 is LNHDA and CDR2 is SQIVND (reference sequence). The CDR3 DNA sequence: TGTGCCAGTAGTATCGCACTAGCGGGATCGGAGCAGTACTTC. Its protein is CASSIALAGSEQYF.

V is TRBV9 and J is TRBJ2-5; D assignment may be TRBD1 or TRBD2 (6 bases each). This CDR3 spans 14 amino acids. With 0 bases removed from V and 7 bases from J, the gap between germline ends came to 13 bases. Germline V gene lookup returns CDR1 SGDLS and CDR2 YYNGEE. CDR3 DNA sequence: TGTGCCAGCAGCGTAGACGGGGGCACTGGGACCCAGTACTTC. Translating gives CASSVDGGTGTQYF.

V usage is TRBV5-6 and J usage is TRBJ2-3; 13 bases fit TRBD2. Germline V gene data show CDR1 as SGHDT and CDR2 as YYEEEE. This CDR3 has 16 residues. V shed 0 bases, J shed 8 bases, and the junction held 6 bases outside the gene matches. CDR3 DNA sequence: TGTGCCAGCAGCTTGGAGCAGGGACTAGCGGGACTTACGCAGTATTTT. Translation gives CASSLEQGLAGLTQYF.

The J gene is TRBJ2-5, the V gene TRBV7-8; TRBD2 might be the D (5 bases). Trimming took off 5 bases at V and 4 bases at J, with 20 bases between the two ends. This CDR3 is 16 amino acids long. Germline CDR1 SGHVS, CDR2 FQNEAQ. This chain's CDR3 is CASSGEGRAAGETQYF. The CDR3 nucleotides are TGTGCCAGCAGCGGAGAGGGTCGGGCGGCAGGAGAGACCCAGTACTTC.

There are a few counts of this clone. The V gene is TRBV5-1, the J gene TRBJ2-7; TRBD1 matches 8 bases. The germline CDR1 and CDR2 sequences are SGHRS and YFSETQ. Trimming cost V 6 bases and J 0 bases; bases outside gene matches: 2. CDR3 length equals 13 residues. The CDR3 spells CASKQGDSYEQYF. Here the CDR3 DNA reads TGCGCCAGCAAACAGGGGGACTCCTACGAGCAGTACTTC.

The CDR3 spells CASSTFSGSGYTF. The CDR3 DNA reads TGTGCCAGCAGCACGTTTTCAGGGAGTGGCTACACCTTC. The V call is TRBV5-4, the J call TRBJ1-2; tentative D call: TRBD1 (5 bases). The CDR3 is made up of 13 amino acids. The V end lost 4 bases, the J end lost 7 bases, and 14 bases lay between the germline ends. CDR1 and CDR2 from the germline V gene are SGHNT and YYREEE (reference sequence).

The chain has TRBV6-5 and TRBJ2-5; weak D call: TRBD2 (6 bases). The CDR3 has 15 amino acids. Germline V gene data show CDR1 as MNHEY and CDR2 as SVGAGI. V was shortened by 0 bases and J by 1 base, with 9 bases between the two germline ends. In DNA, the CDR3 is TGTGCCAGCAGTTACTCGGCTAGCGCCCAAGAGACCCAGTACTTC. It translates to CASSYSASAQETQYF.

The chain links TRBV23-1 to TRBJ1-1; possible D gene TRBD1, 5 bases. TRBV23-1 is labeled an ORF, and its function is uncertain. The V end was cut by 8 bases, the J end by 1 base, with 17 bases between. The CDR3 covers 15 residues. The CDR3 DNA reads as TGCGCCAGCGGTAAAGATGGGGGACCGAACACTGAAGCTTTCTTT. This translates into CASGKDGGPNTEAFF.

V gene TRBV1 combines with J gene TRBJ2-1; TRBD2 reflects the table's D call only, with no check against the DNA. TRBV1 is a pseudogene segment. The CDR3 has 15 residues. The CDR3 loop is CTSSQDTSGENEQFF. In DNA form, the CDR3 reads TGCACCAGCAGCCAAGATACTAGCGGAGAAAATGAGCAGTTCTTC.

This clone was seen once. This sequence joins TRBV7-9 and TRBJ2-7; 8 positions agree with TRBD1. Germline CDR1 is SEHNR and CDR2 is FQNEAQ (reference sequence). V lost 5 bases to trimming and J lost 2 bases; unmatched junction nucleotides: 5. CDR3 length equals 14 residues. CDR3: CASSPVGQAYEQYF. CDR3 DNA: TGTGCCAGCAGCCCGGTGGGACAGGCCTACGAGCAGTACTTC.

J is TRBJ2-1 and V is TRBV7-9, with D perhaps matching TRBD2 (6 bases). CDR3 size: 13 residues. V was clipped by 5 bases and J by 8 bases, with 13 bases between them. CDR1 is SEHNR and CDR2 is FQNEAQ in the germline V gene (reference sequence). CDR3 coding DNA: TGTGCCAGCAGCGTCCTGGTAGCGGATGAGCAGTTCTTC. It codes for CASSVLVADEQFF.

The rearrangement joins TRBV7-8 to TRBJ1-1; D unclear. CDR1 and CDR2 from the germline V gene are SGHVS and FQNEAQ. The CDR3 has 14 residues. Trimming shortened V by 1 base and J by 2 bases, and 8 bases separated the two germline ends. CDR3 bases: TGTGCCAGCAGCTTAGGTGGAGGAAACACTGAAGCTTTCTTT. Its translation: CASSLGGGNTEAFF.

This clone was seen a few times. V gene TRBV29-1 combines with J gene TRBJ1-1, with D perhaps TRBD1 (5 bases). Trimming removed 6 bases from V and 0 bases from J, with 8 bases in between. CDR3 length: 12 residues. CDR1 is SQVTM, CDR2 ANQGSEA, per germline. The CDR3 loop is CSVGTLNTEAFF. CDR3 sequence (DNA): TGCAGCGTGGGGACGCTGAACACTGAAGCTTTCTTT.

The J gene is TRBJ1-6, the V gene TRBV5-1, with D hard to call. V was trimmed by 2 bases and J by 7 bases, leaving 10 bases between them. This CDR3 is built from 14 residues. Per the germline V gene, CDR1 is SGHRS and CDR2 is YFSETQ. CDR3 coding DNA: TGCGCCAGCAGCTTATTCGACACGAATTCACCCCTCCACTTT. It is translated as CASSLFDTNSPLHF. Variable domain in full (rest from reference TRBV5-1 and TRBJ1-6): KAGVTQTPRYLIKTRGQQVTLSCSPISGHRSVSWYQQTPGQGLQFLFEYFSETQRNKGNFPGRFSGRQFSNSRSEMNVSTLELGDSALYLCASSLFDTNSPLHFGNGTRLTVT.

This chain links TRBV7-3 with TRBJ2-2; D possibly corresponds to TRBD2 (5 bases). The CDR3 is 15 residues long. Trimming removed 4 bases at V and 5 bases at J, with 14 bases between. CDR1 is SGHTA, CDR2 FQGTGA, per germline. CDR3 nucleotide sequence: TGTGCCAGCAGCTCAATTCCGGACTCTACCGGGGAGCTGTTTTTT. Amino acids: CASSSIPDSTGELFF.

CDR3 region: CASSLSDLRGYTF. CDR3 DNA: TGTGCCAGCAGTTTATCGGATCTTCGCGGCTACACCTTC. The genes are TRBV28 and TRBJ1-2; D is unclear. V lost 1 base to trimming and J lost 8 bases, with 11 bases between them. This CDR3 has 13 amino acids. The germline V gene encodes CDR1 MDHEN and CDR2 SYDVKM.

The V and J genes are TRBV11-2 and TRBJ2-3; 14 bases match TRBD2. In germline, CDR1 is SGHAT, CDR2 FQNNGV. The CDR3 spans 17 residues. Unmatched junction bases numbered 5, after V lost 4 bases and J lost 2 bases. CDR3 DNA: TGTGCCAGCAGCTCAGGGACTAGCGGGGGAATCACAGATACGCAGTATTTT. It translates to CASSSGTSGGITDTQYF. Variable domain in full (rest from reference TRBV11-2 and TRBJ2-3): EAGVAQSPRYKIIEKRQSVAFWCNPISGHATLYWYQQILGQGPKLLIQFQNNGVVDDSQLPKDRFSAERLKGVDSTLKIQPAKLEDSAVYLCASSSGTSGGITDTQYFGPGTRLTVL.

This clone has just one count. The V gene is TRBV25-1, the J gene TRBJ1-2; D is unclear. The germline V and J ends were trimmed by 4 bases and 5 bases, with 17 bases remaining between them. The CDR3 length is 15 residues. Germline V CDR1 and CDR2: MGHDK, SYGVNS. The CDR3 loop reads CASSVGQSAVYGYTF. In nucleotides, the CDR3 is TGTGCCAGCAGTGTAGGGCAGTCCGCGGTGTATGGCTACACCTTC.

The genes are TRBV11-2 and TRBJ2-5; 9 positions agree with TRBD1. The CDR3 covers 14 residues. Trimming took 3 bases from V and 4 from J; bases not matched to a gene: 3. Looked up from germline, CDR1 is SGHAT and CDR2 is FQNNGV. The CDR3 protein is CASSLDRGRETQYF. CDR3 DNA: TGTGCCAGCAGCTTGGACAGGGGCCGAGAGACCCAGTACTTC.

The chain couples TRBV28 to TRBJ2-5; 10 nucleotides align to TRBD1. The V gene end was trimmed by 5 bases and the J gene end by 4 bases; junction bases not matched to a gene: 1. The V gene's germline CDR1 is MDHEN and CDR2 SYDVKM. The CDR3 loop spans 13 amino acids. The CDR3 here is CASSGTGVETQYF. For the CDR3, the DNA is TGTGCCAGCAGTGGGACAGGGGTAGAGACCCAGTACTTC.

The V gene is TRBV2, the J gene TRBJ1-1, with D unclear. The CDR3 is 13 residues long. The V gene lost 6 bases and the J gene lost 10 bases, with 18 bases spanning the gap. Germline CDR1 SNHLY, CDR2 FYNNEI. The CDR3 loop is CASRATPQVGAFF. In DNA form, the CDR3 reads TGTGCCAGCAGGGCGACTCCGCAAGTAGGAGCTTTCTTT.

V is TRBV5-1 and J is TRBJ2-5; D possibly corresponds to TRBD2 (5 bases). The germline CDR1 and CDR2 sequences are SGHRS and YFSETQ. Trimming removed 2 bases from V and 0 bases from J, with 8 bases in between. The CDR3 has 14 amino acids. CDR3 sequence: CASSFSGNQETQYF. The CDR3 coding sequence is TGCGCCAGCAGCTTCTCCGGGAACCAAGAGACCCAGTACTTC.

The V gene is TRBV2, the J gene TRBJ2-7, with 12 positions matching TRBD2. Germline loops: CDR1 SNHLY, CDR2 FYNNEI. CDR3 size: 14 residues. Trimming took 7 bases from V and 4 from J; bases not matched to a gene: 5. CDR3 bases: TGTGCCAGCAATAGACTAGCGGGAGTGTACGAGCAGTACTTC. Its translation: CASNRLAGVYEQYF.